Each of the 10 T cell receptor beta chains below was sequenced from the same sample in a study of memory CD4+ T cells and cytomegalovirus serostatus. The sort gate was single viable CD3+CD4+CD8-CD45RO+ cells for memory CD4+ T cells. Profiled with immunoSEQ multiplex PCR; TCRdb holds only in-frame clones, not every one. The sample lists 70,000 or so clones; approximately 78% were seen once. The sequenced sample was memory CD4+ T cells from blood. These receptor sequences come from an adult in good health and CMV-seropositive.

A single count supports this clone. This sequence joins TRBV5-1 and TRBJ1-1; 7 bases agree with TRBD1. CDR3 size: 15 residues. The junction had 8 bases not matched to a gene; V was cut back by 2 bases and J by 4 bases. Germline CDR1 and CDR2: SGHRS and YFSETQ. CDR3 bases: TGCGCCAGCAGCTTCCCTCGGCAGGGGGGCACTGAAGCTTTCTTT. Translation: CASSFPRQGGTEAFF.

The sample holds one count of this clone. This rearrangement joins TRBV7-2 to TRBJ1-3, with a possible D match to TRBD1 (5 bases). The CDR3 consists of 14 residues. The germline V gene encodes CDR1 SGHTA and CDR2 FQGNSA. Trimming stripped 5 bases from V and 4 bases from J, with 12 bases between. CDR3 in amino acids: CASSPEGPGNTIYF. The CDR3 nucleotides read TGTGCCAGCAGCCCTGAGGGGCCGGGAAACACCATATATTTT.

This chain uses TRBV28 with TRBJ1-2, with D perhaps matching TRBD1 (5 bases). Germline values: CDR1 MDHEN, CDR2 SYDVKM. CDR3 length: 12 amino acids. The ends were cut back, 5 bases at V and 7 bases at J, with 11 bases in the middle. CDR3 amino acids: CASSTAGFGYTF. Here the CDR3 DNA reads TGTGCCAGCAGTACGGCAGGGTTTGGCTACACCTTC.

This clone was counted a few times. The CDR3 protein is CASSPQTGWGYTF. Written as DNA, the CDR3 is TGTGCCAGCAGTCCCCAAACAGGGTGGGGCTACACCTTC. The rearrangement joins TRBV25-1 to TRBJ1-2; perhaps TRBD1 as D (6 bases). The germline V gene encodes CDR1 MGHDK and CDR2 SYGVNS. CDR3 length equals 13 residues. The germline V and J ends were trimmed by 5 bases and 8 bases, with 15 bases remaining between them.

This clone was counted between two and nine times. The gene calls are TRBV11-3 and TRBJ1-6, with D unresolved. The germline gives CDR1 SGHNT, CDR2 YENEEA. The CDR3 is 13 residues long. V gave up 1 base and J gave up 7 bases, with 5 bases separating them. The CDR3 nucleotides are TGTGCCAGCAGCTTAGGAGCAAATTCACCCCTCCACTTT. Its translation is CASSLGANSPLHF.

The J gene is TRBJ2-3, the V gene TRBV4-2; 7 bases map to TRBD2. V lost 0 bases and J lost 4; bases outside the gene matches: 7. CDR1 is LGHNA and CDR2 is YNFKEQ in the germline V gene. The CDR3 contains 16 residues. In nucleotides, the CDR3 is TGTGCCAGCAGCCAAGAGCGGCCGGGGGGTGCAGATACGCAGTATTTT. Protein product: CASSQERPGGADTQYF.

The chain is built from TRBV28 and TRBJ2-7; D might be TRBD1 (6 bases). This CDR3 is 11 amino acids long. V was shortened by 11 bases and J by 5 bases, with 13 bases between the two germline ends. Germline V CDR1 and CDR2: MDHEN, SYDVKM. This chain's CDR3 is CAGQQGHEQYF. CDR3 nucleotides: TGTGCCGGTCAACAGGGCCACGAGCAGTACTTC.

The chain employs TRBV5-4 and TRBJ2-1; 7 bases are a match to TRBD2. This CDR3 has 13 amino acids. With V trimmed by 0 bases and J by 10 bases, 4 bases remained unmatched. CDR1 and CDR2 (germline): SGHNT, YYREEE (reference sequence). CDR3 in DNA: TGTGCCAGCAGCTTGGGCGGGAGCCTGGAGCAGTTCTTC. This gives the protein CASSLGGSLEQFF.

The CDR3 DNA reads as TGCGCCAGCAAACCACAGGACACCGGGGAGCTGTTTTTT. Translating it yields CASKPQDTGELFF. The rearrangement links TRBV10-2 to TRBJ2-2; D is possibly TRBD1 (5 bases). Trimming left V 7 bases short and J 3 bases short, with 9 bases between. This CDR3 has 13 residues. Per germline, CDR1 WSHSY and CDR2 SAAADI.

The chain employs TRBV5-1 and TRBJ2-1; either TRBD1 or TRBD2 may fit D (5 bases each). The CDR3 is made up of 17 amino acids. Trimming took 3 bases from V and 6 from J, leaving 22 bases between them. Germline CDR1 and CDR2: SGHRS and YFSETQ. This CDR3 reads CASSWSPGAGGSNEQFF. Here the CDR3 DNA reads TGCGCCAGCAGCTGGTCCCCCGGGGCCGGAGGCTCCAATGAGCAGTTCTTC.